What follows is one T cell receptor beta chain and its context. This entry is derived from a study of T cells in localized non-small cell lung cancer. Germline V CDR1 and CDR2: MNHNS, SASEGT. With 3 bases clipped from V and 5 bases from J, the junction kept 12 bases outside the gene matches. The CDR3 spans 18 residues. The protocol was immunoSEQ multiplex PCR, while the TCRdb copy is restricted to in-frame clones and leaves out a portion. The table lists about 74,000 clones, roughly 80% of them singletons. Sequenced material: peripheral blood, taken before any cancer treatment. V usage is TRBV6-1 and J usage is TRBJ2-1, with TRBD2 matching over 11 bases. The clonotype originates from a female donor older than 55 with stage I lung adenocarcinoma. This chain's CDR3 is CASSEGPGTSGLHNEQFF. In DNA form, the CDR3 reads TGTGCCAGCAGTGAGGGTCCCGGGACTAGCGGATTACACAATGAGCAGTTCTTC.